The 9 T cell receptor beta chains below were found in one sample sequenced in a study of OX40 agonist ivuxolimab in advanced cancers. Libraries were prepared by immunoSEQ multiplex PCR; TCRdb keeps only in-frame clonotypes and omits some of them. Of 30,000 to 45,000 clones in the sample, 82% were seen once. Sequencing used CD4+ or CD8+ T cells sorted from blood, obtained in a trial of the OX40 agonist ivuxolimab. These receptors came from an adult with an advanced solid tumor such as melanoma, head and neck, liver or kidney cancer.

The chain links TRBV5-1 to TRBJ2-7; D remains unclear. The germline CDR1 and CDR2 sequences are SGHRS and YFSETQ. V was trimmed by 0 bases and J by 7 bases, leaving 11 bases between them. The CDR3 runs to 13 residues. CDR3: CASSLESLGEQYF. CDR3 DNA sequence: TGCGCCAGCAGCTTGGAGAGTCTGGGGGAGCAGTACTTC.

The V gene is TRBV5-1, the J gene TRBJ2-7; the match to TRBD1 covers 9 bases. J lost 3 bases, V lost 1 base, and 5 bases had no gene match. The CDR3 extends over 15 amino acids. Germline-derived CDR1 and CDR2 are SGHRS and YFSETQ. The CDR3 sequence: CASSLIYRGLYEQYF. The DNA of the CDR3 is TGCGCCAGCAGCTTGATTTACAGGGGGCTCTACGAGCAGTACTTC. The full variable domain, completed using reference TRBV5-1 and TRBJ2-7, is KAGVTQTPRYLIKTRGQQVTLSCSPISGHRSVSWYQQTPGQGLQFLFEYFSETQRNKGNFPGRFSGRQFSNSRSEMNVSTLELGDSALYLCASSLIYRGLYEQYFGPGTRLTVT.

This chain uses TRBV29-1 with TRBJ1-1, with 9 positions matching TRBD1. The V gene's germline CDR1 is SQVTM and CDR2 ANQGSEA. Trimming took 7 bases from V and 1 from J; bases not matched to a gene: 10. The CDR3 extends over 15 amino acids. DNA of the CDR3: TGCAGCGGGGGACAGGGAGGCCTATCGAACACTGAAGCTTTCTTT. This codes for CSGGQGGLSNTEAFF.

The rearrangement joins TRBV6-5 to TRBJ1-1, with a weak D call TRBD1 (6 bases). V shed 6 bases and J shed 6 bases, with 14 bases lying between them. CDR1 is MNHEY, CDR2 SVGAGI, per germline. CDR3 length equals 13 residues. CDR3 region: CASRYLGAAEAFF. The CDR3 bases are TGTGCCAGCAGGTATCTGGGGGCAGCTGAAGCTTTCTTT.

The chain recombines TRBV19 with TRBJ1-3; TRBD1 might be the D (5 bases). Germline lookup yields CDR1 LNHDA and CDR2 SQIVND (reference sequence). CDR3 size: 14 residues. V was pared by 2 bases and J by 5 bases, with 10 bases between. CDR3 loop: CASSITGARNTIYF. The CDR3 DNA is TGTGCCAGTAGTATAACCGGGGCACGAAACACCATATATTTT.

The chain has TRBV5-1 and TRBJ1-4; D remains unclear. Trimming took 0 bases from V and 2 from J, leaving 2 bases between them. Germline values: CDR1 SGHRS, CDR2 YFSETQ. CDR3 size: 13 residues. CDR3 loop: CASSLDTNEKLFF. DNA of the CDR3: TGCGCCAGCAGCTTGGATACTAATGAAAAACTGTTTTTT. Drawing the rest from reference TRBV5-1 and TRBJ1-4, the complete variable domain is KAGVTQTPRYLIKTRGQQVTLSCSPISGHRSVSWYQQTPGQGLQFLFEYFSETQRNKGNFPGRFSGRQFSNSRSEMNVSTLELGDSALYLCASSLDTNEKLFFGSGTQLSVL.

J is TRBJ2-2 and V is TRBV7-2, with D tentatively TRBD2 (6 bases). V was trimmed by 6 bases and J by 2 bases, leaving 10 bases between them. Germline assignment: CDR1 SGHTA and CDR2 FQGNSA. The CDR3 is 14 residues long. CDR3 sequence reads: CASRPGLNTGELFF. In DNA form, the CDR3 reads TGTGCCAGCAGACCGGGACTCAACACCGGGGAGCTGTTTTTT.

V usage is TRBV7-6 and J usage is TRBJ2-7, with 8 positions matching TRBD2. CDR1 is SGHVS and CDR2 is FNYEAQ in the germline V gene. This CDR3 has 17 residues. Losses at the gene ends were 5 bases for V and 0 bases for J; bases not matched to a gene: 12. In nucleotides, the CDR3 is TGTGCCAGCAGCCAGGGACTAGGGGACGACCTCTCCTACGAGCAGTACTTC. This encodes CASSQGLGDDLSYEQYF.

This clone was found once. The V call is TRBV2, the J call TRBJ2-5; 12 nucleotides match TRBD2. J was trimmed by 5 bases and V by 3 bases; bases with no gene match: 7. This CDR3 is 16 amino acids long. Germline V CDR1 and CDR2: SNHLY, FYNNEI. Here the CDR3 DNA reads TGTGCCAGCAGTGACGGACTAGCGGGGCTCAGGGAGACCCAGTACTTC. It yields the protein CASSDGLAGLRETQYF.